One sample yielded the 30 T cell receptor beta chains listed below, sequenced in a study of blood T cell repertoires in COVID-19. Using immunoSEQ multiplex PCR, the repertoire was profiled, and TCRdb retains in-frame clones only, with some absent. The sample yields some 45,000 clones, roughly 87% seen once. What was sequenced was peripheral blood. The source is a woman aged 60-70 years with acute or convalescent COVID-19.

This clone was recorded a few times. The V call is TRBV4-2, the J call TRBJ2-3; D may be TRBD2 (6 bases). The CDR3 contains 12 residues. CDR1 and CDR2 (germline): LGHNA, YNFKEQ. Trimming shortened V by 1 base and J by 14 bases, and 13 bases separated the two germline ends. Written as DNA, the CDR3 is TGTGCCAGCAGCCAAGGCGGGACGGAGCGGTATTTT. Translation: CASSQGGTERYF.

V and J are TRBV7-8 and TRBJ1-2; 7 nucleotides line up with TRBD1. V lost 6 bases and J lost 8; bases outside the gene matches: 9. CDR1 is SGHVS and CDR2 is FQNEAQ in the germline V gene. The CDR3 length is 13 residues. The DNA of the CDR3 is TGTGCCAGCAGTGTGACAGGGACTCAGGGCTACACCTTC. This codes for CASSVTGTQGYTF.

V usage is TRBV25-1 and J usage is TRBJ2-7, with 7 positions matching TRBD1. Germline CDR1 is MGHDK and CDR2 is SYGVNS. V shed 7 bases and J 5 bases; nucleotides not matched to a gene: 11. This CDR3 comprises 14 residues. This CDR3 reads CASTTGEGYDEQYF. The CDR3, as DNA: TGTGCCAGCACCACAGGGGAAGGGTACGACGAGCAGTACTTC.

This clone was recorded once. The rearrangement uses TRBV11-3 and TRBJ2-2; 8 bases line up with TRBD2. Germline V gives CDR1 SGHNT, CDR2 YENEEA. V lost 5 bases, J lost 5 bases, and 10 bases stayed unmatched. The CDR3 is made up of 16 amino acids. For the CDR3, the DNA is TGTGCCAGCAGCGCCCGTGGGGGCGGGGGGACCGGGGAGCTGTTTTTT. This gives the protein CASSARGGGGTGELFF.

This rearrangement joins TRBV5-1 to TRBJ1-5, with 7 nucleotides matching TRBD1. Germline V CDR1 and CDR2: SGHRS, YFSETQ. After removal of 0 bases from V and 4 bases from J, the junction contained 4 bases not matched to a gene. The CDR3 extends over 15 amino acids. The CDR3 region is CASSLGQGGNQPQHF. The DNA for the CDR3 is TGCGCCAGCAGCTTGGGACAGGGCGGGAATCAGCCCCAGCATTTT. The complete variable domain, with remaining parts taken from reference TRBV5-1 and TRBJ1-5, reads KAGVTQTPRYLIKTRGQQVTLSCSPISGHRSVSWYQQTPGQGLQFLFEYFSETQRNKGNFPGRFSGRQFSNSRSEMNVSTLELGDSALYLCASSLGQGGNQPQHFGDGTRLSIL.

In regard to this clone: One end of the junction varies from germline; a read error may be responsible. The chain recombines TRBV6-4 with TRBJ1-6; TRBD1 matches at 7 bases. Germline V gives CDR1 MRHNA, CDR2 SNTAGT. CDR3 length equals 10 residues. As DNA, the CDR3 is TGTGCCAGCAGTGGACAGGGTGGAGTTTTT. Translated: CASSGQGGVF.

The V gene is TRBV6-5, the J gene TRBJ1-2; 7 bases align to TRBD1. Germline loops: CDR1 MNHEY, CDR2 SVGAGI. This CDR3 has 12 residues. After removal of 7 bases from V and 8 bases from J, the junction contained 7 bases not matched to a gene. CDR3 in amino acids: CASKTQGDGYTF. Here the CDR3 DNA reads TGTGCCAGCAAGACCCAGGGGGACGGCTACACCTTC.

This clone was counted a single time. The rearrangement joins TRBV30 to TRBJ1-6, with D possibly being TRBD1 (5 bases). V was shortened by 0 bases and J by 15 bases, with 12 bases between the two germline ends. The CDR3 totals 12 residues. Germline-derived CDR1 and CDR2 are GTSNPN and SVGIG (reference sequence). DNA of the CDR3: TGTGCCTGGAGTGTGGGCAGGGCCAACCTCCACTTT. Protein: CAWSVGRANLHF.

CDR3: CATQEQGANTGELFF. The CDR3 coding sequence is TGTGCCACCCAAGAACAGGGCGCGAACACCGGGGAGCTGTTTTTT. The rearrangement joins TRBV24-1 to TRBJ2-2; TRBD1 might be the D (6 bases). CDR3 length: 15 amino acids. From germline, CDR1 is KGHDR and CDR2 SFDVKD. V lost 9 bases and J lost 0, with 13 bases in between.

This chain joins TRBV19 and TRBJ2-2, with 8 nucleotides matching TRBD1. The trim removed 5 bases at V and 5 bases at J, leaving 7 bases unmatched. The germline V gene has CDR1 LNHDA and CDR2 SQIVND (reference sequence). CDR3 length: 15 residues. CDR3 coding DNA: TGTGCCAGTAGTCTCATGACAGGGGTGACCGGGGAGCTGTTTTTT. Its protein product is CASSLMTGVTGELFF.

The gene calls are TRBV23-1 and TRBJ1-1; no clear D. TRBV23-1 has ORF status, its function being uncertain. The CDR3 totals 13 residues. V was pared by 5 bases and J by 0 bases, with 7 bases between. CDR3: CASSFPLNTEAFF. The CDR3 coding sequence is TGCGCCAGCAGTTTCCCCTTGAACACTGAAGCTTTCTTT.

The rearrangement joins TRBV5-1 to TRBJ2-5; D might be TRBD2 (6 bases). From germline, CDR1 is SGHRS and CDR2 YFSETQ. V lost 0 bases and J 5 bases, leaving 17 bases between the germline ends. The CDR3 extends over 16 amino acids. The chain's CDR3 is CASSLGRLGAQETQYF. Written as DNA, the CDR3 is TGCGCCAGCAGCTTGGGCCGACTAGGTGCACAGGAGACCCAGTACTTC.

The CDR3 DNA follows: TGCGCCAGCAACAAAGATCGACAGGGAGCCTACAATGAGCAGTTCTTC. Translating gives CASNKDRQGAYNEQFF. The J gene is TRBJ2-1, the V gene TRBV4-1, with 7 positions matching TRBD1. This CDR3 comprises 16 residues. With 7 bases clipped from V and 2 bases from J, the junction kept 11 bases outside the gene matches. Germline V gives CDR1 MGHRA, CDR2 YSYEKL.

The gene calls are TRBV12-3 or TRBV12-4 and TRBJ1-1, with D uncertain. The ends were cut back, 6 bases at V and 6 bases at J, with 11 bases in the middle. The CDR3 extends over 12 amino acids. CDR3 bases: TGTGCCAGCAGCCCCTTTAGTTCTGAAGCTTTCTTT. Amino acids: CASSPFSSEAFF.

A single count supports this clone. This chain uses TRBV4-3 with TRBJ2-3; 11 bases align to TRBD2. Trimming took 1 base from V and 4 from J; bases not matched to a gene: 7. Germline loops: CDR1 LGHNA, CDR2 YSLEER. The CDR3 is 17 amino acids. The CDR3 coding sequence is TGCGCCAGCAGCCAAGTCCGTATAGCGGGGGGGCCAGATACGCAGTATTTT. It is translated as CASSQVRIAGGPDTQYF.

The chain joins TRBV24-1 to TRBJ1-1, with 9 nucleotides matching TRBD1. J lost 1 base, V lost 4 bases, and 3 bases had no gene match. The CDR3 runs 15 residues. Germline CDR1 is KGHDR and CDR2 is SFDVKD. DNA of the CDR3: TGTGCCACCAGTGACGGGACAGGGTGGAACACTGAAGCTTTCTTT. Its translation is CATSDGTGWNTEAFF.

J is TRBJ2-7 and V is TRBV19, with 8 bases matching TRBD1. Germline CDR1 and CDR2: LNHDA and SQIVND (reference sequence). The CDR3 consists of 12 residues. The junction had 2 bases not matched to a gene; V was cut back by 8 bases and J by 2 bases. CDR3 coding DNA: TGTGCCAGTTCGGGACAGGCCTACGAGCAGTACTTC. It codes for CASSGQAYEQYF.

V and J are TRBV4-2 and TRBJ2-3; 16 bases match TRBD2. CDR3 size: 23 residues. Germline-derived CDR1 and CDR2 are LGHNA and YNFKEQ. Trimming cost V 0 bases and J 2 bases; bases outside gene matches: 17. This chain's CDR3 is CASSQDRTRGLAGGETLTDTQYF. The CDR3 DNA reads TGTGCCAGCAGCCAAGATCGAACCAGGGGACTAGCGGGGGGGGAGACACTCACAGATACGCAGTATTTT.

The chain joins TRBV10-3 to TRBJ1-2; D not certain. Germline V gene lookup returns CDR1 ENHRY and CDR2 SYGVKD. V was shortened by 0 bases and J by 0 bases, with 5 bases between the two germline ends. CDR3 length equals 14 residues. CDR3 sequence (DNA): TGTGCCATCAGTGAGTCCCCAGCTAACTATGGCTACACCTTC. Translation: CAISESPANYGYTF.

CDR3 in amino acids: CASRYYTGELFF. The CDR3, as DNA: TGTGCCAGCAGATATTACACCGGGGAGCTGTTTTTT. This rearrangement joins TRBV6-5 to TRBJ2-2; D is unresolved. The CDR3 length is 12 residues. V dropped 6 bases and J dropped 3 bases, with 5 bases sitting between them. The germline V gene encodes CDR1 MNHEY and CDR2 SVGAGI.

This clone has a handful of counts. The V gene is TRBV19, the J gene TRBJ2-2; D may be TRBD2 (6 bases). The CDR3 has 15 amino acids. Trimming cost V 2 bases and J 4 bases, with 11 bases left between them. Germline V CDR1 and CDR2: LNHDA, SQIVND (reference sequence). CDR3 sequence (DNA): TGTGCCAGTAGTATAAATCAGGGAGGCACCGGGGAGCTGTTTTTT. As protein: CASSINQGGTGELFF. The full variable domain, with the rest looked up from reference TRBV19 and TRBJ2-2, is DGGITQSPKYLFRKEGQNVTLSCEQNLNHDAMYWYRQDPGQGLRLIYYSQIVNDFQKGDIAEGYSVSREKKESFPLTVTSAQKNPTAFYLCASSINQGGTGELFFGEGSRLTVL.

The chain uses TRBV9 and TRBJ2-5; D uncertain. The CDR3 consists of 15 residues. Per the germline V gene, CDR1 is SGDLS and CDR2 is YYNGEE. V lost 3 bases and J 5 bases, leaving 17 bases between the germline ends. DNA for the CDR3: TGTGCCAGCAGCGATGGGCCAGGCGACGTTGAGACCCAGTACTTC. Translation gives CASSDGPGDVETQYF.

The chain combines TRBV12-3 or TRBV12-4 with TRBJ1-2; D unresolved. The CDR3 totals 13 residues. V was clipped by 7 bases and J by 6 bases, with 15 bases between them. CDR3 protein: CASTAGVSDGYTF. The CDR3 bases are TGTGCCAGCACCGCGGGAGTTTCCGATGGCTACACCTTC.

This clone was seen just once. The chain is built from TRBV4-1 and TRBJ2-7, with TRBD2 identical over 8 bases. Germline loops: CDR1 MGHRA, CDR2 YSYEKL. CDR3 length equals 15 residues. With 5 bases clipped from V and 2 bases from J, the junction kept 8 bases outside the gene matches. CDR3 nucleotides: TGCGCCAGCAGCAGTCTAACTAGCGGAACCTACGAGCAGTACTTC. This codes for CASSSLTSGTYEQYF.

Written as DNA, the CDR3 is TGCGCCAGCAGCTTGTTGGGCGGGGTAGGGACAGATACGCAGTATTTT. Its protein is CASSLLGGVGTDTQYF. The chain joins TRBV4-1 to TRBJ2-3; the D gene is possibly TRBD2 (6 bases). The CDR3 extends over 16 amino acids. Per germline, CDR1 MGHRA and CDR2 YSYEKL. V gave up 5 bases and J gave up 3 bases, with 18 bases separating them.

This sequence joins TRBV6-5 and TRBJ1-1, with D hard to call. The germline V gene encodes CDR1 MNHEY and CDR2 SVGAGI. Between the trimmed V and J ends, which lost 5 bases and 8 bases, there was a span of 18 bases. The CDR3 spans 14 residues. The CDR3 is CASSPPEGAGEAFF. The CDR3, as DNA: TGTGCCAGCAGTCCTCCGGAGGGCGCTGGGGAAGCTTTCTTT.

The CDR3 region is CAWSAPRHARYSNQPQHF. CDR3 bases: TGTGCCTGGAGTGCTCCACGTCACGCCAGGTATAGCAATCAGCCCCAGCATTTT. The chain is built from TRBV30 and TRBJ1-5; unclear D gene. Germline CDR1 is GTSNPN and CDR2 is SVGIG (reference sequence). The V end lost 1 base, the J end lost 0 bases, and 19 bases lay between the germline ends. The CDR3 length is 18 residues.

The CDR3 coding sequence is TGTGCCAGCAGTCCTAACGCTCCCGCGAACACCGGGGAGCTGTTTTTT. It specifies CASSPNAPANTGELFF. The gene calls are TRBV7-3 and TRBJ2-2; D is undetermined. This CDR3 region has 16 residues. The germline CDR1 and CDR2 sequences are SGHTA and FQGTGA. Trimming took 6 bases from V and 0 from J, leaving 14 bases between them.

The chain has TRBV7-9 and TRBJ2-7, with D maybe TRBD2 (5 bases). The CDR3 is 14 residues long. Germline V gives CDR1 SEHNR, CDR2 FQNEAQ (reference sequence). With 2 bases removed from V and 3 bases from J, the gap between germline ends came to 11 bases. The CDR3 nucleotides are TGTGCCAGCAGCTTAAACAGCCGGGACTACGAGCAGTACTTC. This encodes CASSLNSRDYEQYF.

CDR3 sequence (DNA): TGTGCCAGCAGCTTAGGGACAACCCCTTCCTACAATGAGCAGTTCTTC. Its protein is CASSLGTTPSYNEQFF. The rearrangement joins TRBV11-3 to TRBJ2-1; D possibly corresponds to TRBD1 (5 bases). The germline CDR1 and CDR2 sequences are SGHNT and YENEEA. Trimming removed 1 base from V and 1 base from J, with 11 bases in between. The CDR3 covers 16 residues.